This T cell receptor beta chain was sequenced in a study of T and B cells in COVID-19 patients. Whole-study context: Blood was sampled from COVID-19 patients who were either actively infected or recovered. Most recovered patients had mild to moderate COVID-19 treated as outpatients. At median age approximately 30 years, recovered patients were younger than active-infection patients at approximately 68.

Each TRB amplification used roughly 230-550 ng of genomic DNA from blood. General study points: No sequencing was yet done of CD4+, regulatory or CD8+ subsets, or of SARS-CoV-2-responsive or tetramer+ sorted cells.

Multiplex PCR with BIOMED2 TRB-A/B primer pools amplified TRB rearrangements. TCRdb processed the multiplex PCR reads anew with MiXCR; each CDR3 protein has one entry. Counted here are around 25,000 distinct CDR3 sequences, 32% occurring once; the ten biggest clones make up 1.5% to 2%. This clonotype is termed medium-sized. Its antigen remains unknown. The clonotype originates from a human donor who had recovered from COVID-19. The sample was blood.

The CDR3 is CAWGTRAGANVLTF. The CDR3 nucleotides read TGTGCCTGGGGGACAAGGGCTGGGGCCAACGTCCTGACTTTC. The chain is built from TRBV30 and TRBJ2-6, with a possible D match to TRBD1 (6 bases). This CDR3 contains 14 residues. Per germline, CDR1 GTSNPN and CDR2 SVGIG (reference sequence). V was shortened by 5 bases and J by 2 bases, with 10 bases between the two germline ends.